The 5 T cell receptor beta chains below come from one sample, sequenced in a study of technical replicates of blood from several donors. Repertoires were generated with immunoSEQ multiplex PCR, while TCRdb's copy carries only in-frame clones and drops some. Seen here are more than 55,000 clones, 85% to 95% observed once, and the top ten hold roughly 0.4%. Sequencing was done on a sample of T cells isolated from PBMCs. The receptors come from a human donor in good health.

This clone was detected once. V is TRBV6-4 and J is TRBJ1-2, with D possibly matching TRBD1 (6 bases). In germline, CDR1 is MRHNA, CDR2 SNTAGT. CDR3 length equals 15 residues. Trimming left V 0 bases short and J 7 bases short, with 15 bases between. CDR3 in amino acids: CASSDSGRGARGYTF. The CDR3 DNA follows: TGTGCCAGCAGTGACTCTGGCCGGGGGGCTCGTGGCTACACCTTC.

The chain joins TRBV7-2 to TRBJ2-7; TRBD1 matches at 9 bases. Germline-derived CDR1 and CDR2 are SGHTA and FQGNSA. The length of the CDR3 is 13 residues. The trim removed 2 bases at V and 6 bases at J, leaving 2 bases unmatched. The CDR3 nucleotides read TGTGCCAGCAGCTTAACAGGGGGCTCCGAGCAGTACTTC. It translates to CASSLTGGSEQYF.

The count of this clone is one. This chain connects TRBV18 to TRBJ2-1, with TRBD1 matching 10 bases. CDR1 KGHSH and CDR2 LQKENI come from the germline V gene. Trimming removed 2 bases from V and 4 bases from J; junction bases left unmatched: 5. The CDR3 loop spans 16 amino acids. The CDR3 reads CASSPRRDRGYNEQFF. DNA of the CDR3: TGTGCCAGCTCACCAAGGCGGGACAGGGGATACAATGAGCAGTTCTTC. The variable domain in full, completed from reference TRBV18 and TRBJ2-1, reads NAGVMQNPRHLVRRRGQEARLRCSPMKGHSHVYWYRQLPEEGLKFMVYLQKENIIDESGMPKERFSAEFPKEGPSILRIQQVVRGDSAAYFCASSPRRDRGYNEQFFGPGTRLTVL.

The chain links TRBV7-8 to TRBJ1-5; D ambiguous. Looked up from germline, CDR1 is SGHVS and CDR2 is FQNEAQ. Trimming stripped 5 bases from V and 1 base from J, with 24 bases between. The CDR3 runs to 19 residues. CDR3 residues: CASSHPWGKGRASNQPQHF. CDR3 sequence (DNA): TGTGCCAGCAGCCACCCATGGGGTAAAGGGAGGGCGAGCAATCAGCCCCAGCATTTT.

The V call is TRBV27, the J call TRBJ1-2; 9 bases line up with TRBD1. CDR3 length: 14 amino acids. The J segment lost 7 bases and the V segment lost 7 bases, leaving 10 bases of the junction unmatched. The germline CDR1 and CDR2 sequences are MNHEY and SMNVEV (reference sequence). CDR3 sequence: CASNFAGTGTGYTF. The CDR3 region has the DNA TGTGCCAGCAACTTCGCCGGGACAGGGACTGGCTACACCTTC.